The table lists the clone carrying this T cell receptor beta chain with a count of one. The data stem from a study of control samples from healthy donors and cancer patients. Clones were sequenced by immunoSEQ multiplex PCR, and TCRdb holds only the in-frame ones, with some missing. The table records under 150,000 clones, over 85% of them present only once. The CDR3 has 17 amino acids. Trimming shortened V by 4 bases and J by 0 bases, and 15 bases separated the two germline ends. Looked up from germline, CDR1 is SEHNR and CDR2 is FQNEAQ (reference sequence). This sequence was found in a young man in good health. Sequencing input: blood. The V call is TRBV7-9, the J call TRBJ1-4, with D unresolved. Written as DNA, the CDR3 is TGTGCCAGCAGCTACCTATCTGACCTCACAACTAATGAAAAACTGTTTTTT. Translated, it gives CASSYLSDLTTNEKLFF.